The clone carrying this TCR beta chain came up once. These data originate in a study of CD8 T cells in Susac syndrome. CDR1 is SGHTA, CDR2 FQGNSA, per germline. The CDR3 extends over 16 amino acids. The V end lost 1 base, the J end lost 7 bases, and 17 bases lay between the germline ends. While CD8+ and CD4+ T cells were isolated negatively, TEMRA cells were enriched by FACS. Random hexamers served to reverse transcribe roughly 0.45 to 1 ug RNA. TCRdb passed the immunoSEQ multiplex PCR reads through MiXCR, listing each CDR3 protein once. Among around 160,000 distinct CDR3 sequences listed, 90% to 95% were seen once.

The TCR sequence derives from a human donor in good health. The V and J genes are TRBV7-2 and TRBJ2-4; possible D gene TRBD1, 6 bases. Material for sequencing was CD4+ T cells from PBMCs. The CDR3 is CASSLGARQAMNIQYF. CDR3 sequence (DNA): TGTGCCAGCAGCTTAGGAGCGAGACAGGCCATGAACATTCAGTACTTC.